The clone carrying this T cell receptor beta chain was detected once. These data are taken from a study of cytomegalovirus exposure and HLA in healthy donors. Germline lookup yields CDR1 GTSNPN and CDR2 SVGIG (reference sequence). The CDR3 contains 13 residues. Between the trimmed V and J ends, which lost 0 bases and 10 bases, there was a span of 13 bases. The study ran its PCR with 60 Vbeta and 13 Jbeta primers. Sequenced by immunoSEQ multiplex PCR; TCRdb stores in-frame clones only, minus some. The data contain some 95,000 clones, about three quarters of them singletons. This receptor was taken from a man aged 45-65 years in good health and CMV-seropositive. This chain joins TRBV30 and TRBJ1-5, with D possibly matching TRBD1 (5 bases). Material: PBMCs. The CDR3 sequence is CAWSVQVREPQHF. The CDR3 region has the DNA TGTGCCTGGAGTGTACAGGTGCGGGAACCCCAGCATTTT.